What follows describes a single TCR beta chain. Its antigen remains unidentified. The CDR3 contains 15 residues. The germline V gene has CDR1 LGHNA and CDR2 YNFKEQ. V was pared by 4 bases and J by 3 bases, with 3 bases of the junction left unmatched. This table comes from immunoSEQ multiplex PCR, and its TCRdb copy is limited to in-frame clones, with some not included. The sample consists of around 100,000 clones, over 75% of them appearing once. This entry comes from a study of graft-versus-host responses after intestinal transplantation. Study-level information: Each of the recipients got a multivisceral, liver-intestinal, or isolated intestinal transplant. Every recipient had anti-thymocyte globulin induction and around 3 years of tacrolimus plus steroids. Study findings and constraints: The study found high graft-versus-host to host-versus-graft clonal ratios in allografts of patients with graft-donor T cell macrochimerism.

The sequence was collected from a human donor who was the organ donor for an intestinal transplant. The chain couples TRBV4-2 to TRBJ2-2, with 9 nucleotides matching TRBD1. The sample consisted of unstimulated CD4+ T cells sorted from spleen or lymph node cells, taken before transplant. This CDR3 is CASSPGQGDTGELFF. The CDR3 nucleotides read TGTGCCAGCAGCCCGGGACAGGGCGACACCGGGGAGCTGTTTTTT.